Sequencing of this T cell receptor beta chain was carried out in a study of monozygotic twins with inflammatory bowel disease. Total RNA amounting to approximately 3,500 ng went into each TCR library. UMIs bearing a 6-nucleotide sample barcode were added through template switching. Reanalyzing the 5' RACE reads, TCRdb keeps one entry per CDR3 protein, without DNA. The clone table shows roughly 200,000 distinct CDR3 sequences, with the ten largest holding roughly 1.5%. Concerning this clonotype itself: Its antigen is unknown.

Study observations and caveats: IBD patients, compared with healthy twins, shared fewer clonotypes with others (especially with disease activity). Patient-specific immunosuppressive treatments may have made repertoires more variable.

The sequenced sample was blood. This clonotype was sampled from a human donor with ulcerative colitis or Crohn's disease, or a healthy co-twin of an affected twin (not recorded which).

CDR3 region: CASSYGLPGDNEQFF. The V call is TRBV5-5, the J call TRBJ2-1; TCRdb's D call of TRBD1 is untestable without DNA. CDR3 length equals 15 residues. Germline loops: CDR1 SGHKS, CDR2 YYEKEE (reference sequence).